These 20 T cell receptor beta chains were all obtained from the same sample, sequenced in a study of breast tumors, draining lymph nodes, adjacent tissues. Axillary draining lymph nodes of breast cancer patients supplied the node samples. TCRdb redid the calling of the multiplex PCR reads with MiXCR, one entry per CDR3 protein. The sample records about 230,000 distinct CDR3 sequences, roughly 32% being singletons. The sequencing sample was made of axillary lymph node tissue. These receptors were collected from a female donor with breast cancer. Some clones in this sample may be carry-over from other donors' samples.

This clonotype was detected many times. The CDR3 protein is CSARVFVIWLTYEQYF. The CDR3 DNA follows: TGCAGTGCTAGAGTTTTCGTGATTTGGCTAACCTACGAGCAGTACTTC. The V gene is TRBV20-1, the J gene TRBJ2-7, with D hard to call. The CDR3 covers 16 residues. V shed 1 base and J shed 2 bases, with 18 bases lying between them. Germline lookup yields CDR1 DFQATT and CDR2 SNEGSKA (reference sequence).

This clonotype was found many times. V is TRBV12-3 or TRBV12-4 and J is TRBJ2-5; TRBD1 is a possible D gene (6 bases). V shed 8 bases and J shed 1 base, with 14 bases lying between them. CDR3 length equals 14 residues. In nucleotides, the CDR3 is TGTGCCAGCCAACGGGACAACGTCCAAGAGACCCAGTACTTC. Translation gives CASQRDNVQETQYF.

This clonotype was found many times. This CDR3 is CATSDGAYGPGANVLTF. The CDR3 DNA reads as TGTGCCACCAGTGATGGGGCATATGGCCCTGGGGCCAACGTCCTGACTTTC. The chain couples TRBV24-1 to TRBJ2-6; maybe TRBD1 (5 bases). The CDR3 loop spans 17 amino acids. Germline assignment: CDR1 KGHDR and CDR2 SFDVKD. Trimming pared 3 bases from V and 2 bases from J, leaving 13 bases between.

This clonotype showed up many times. The CDR3 reads CASFRLAGGQETQYF. The CDR3 DNA is TGTGCCAGCTTCCGACTAGCGGGAGGCCAAGAGACCCAGTACTTC. The V gene is TRBV6-5, the J gene TRBJ2-5; TRBD2 aligns across 13 bases. The CDR3 consists of 15 residues. Losses at the gene ends were 8 bases for V and 1 base for J; bases not matched to a gene: 4. CDR1 and CDR2 from the germline V gene are MNHEY and SVGAGI.

The chain employs TRBV2 and TRBJ2-5; tentatively, D is TRBD1 (7 bases). The V gene lost 6 bases and the J gene lost 5 bases, with 16 bases spanning the gap. CDR3 length: 14 amino acids. The germline V gene has CDR1 SNHLY and CDR2 FYNNEI. The chain's CDR3 is CASSGRGLAETQYF. CDR3 coding DNA: TGTGCCAGCAGCGGAAGGGGGCTAGCGGAGACCCAGTACTTC. Looking up the rest from reference TRBV2 and TRBJ2-5 gives the full variable domain: EPEVTQTPSHQVTQMGQEVILRCVPISNHLYFYWYRQILGQKVEFLVSFYNNEISEKSEIFDDQFSVERPDGSNFTLKIRSTKLEDSAMYFCASSGRGLAETQYFGPGTRLLVL.

The chain combines TRBV6-1 with TRBJ1-1; TRBD1 matches 7 bases. The germline V gene encodes CDR1 MNHNS and CDR2 SASEGT. Trimming took 7 bases from V and 5 from J; bases not matched to a gene: 7. This CDR3 is built from 13 residues. CDR3 nucleotide sequence: TGTGCCAGCAAGCCGACAGGGAGGACTGAAGCTTTCTTT. Protein: CASKPTGRTEAFF.

This rearrangement joins TRBV18 to TRBJ1-5; D gene ambiguous. The CDR3 sequence is 14 residues long. The V gene's germline CDR1 is KGHSH and CDR2 LQKENI. V was clipped by 5 bases and J by 0 bases, with 8 bases between them. The CDR3 region is CASSTKNSNQPQHF. CDR3 DNA: TGTGCCAGCTCAACAAAAAATAGCAATCAGCCCCAGCATTTT.

The chain carries TRBV5-1 and TRBJ2-3; 11 bases align to TRBD1. The CDR3 runs to 15 residues. The V segment lost 4 bases and the J segment 11 bases; nucleotides outside the gene matches: 12. The germline CDR1 and CDR2 sequences are SGHRS and YFSETQ. CDR3 residues: CASSQGQGGPLVQYF. The CDR3 region has the DNA TGCGCCAGCAGCCAGGGACAGGGGGGACCGTTGGTGCAGTATTTT.

The sample holds many counts of this clonotype. The CDR3 sequence: CASSQGTSWELDTQYF. DNA for the CDR3: TGTGCCAGCAGCCAAGGGACTAGCTGGGAGTTGGATACGCAGTATTTT. The rearrangement joins TRBV14 to TRBJ2-3, with 8 bases aligning to TRBD2. This CDR3 is built from 16 residues. V shed 1 base and J 6 bases; nucleotides not matched to a gene: 9. CDR1 is SGHDN and CDR2 is FVKESK in the germline V gene.

Regarding this clonotype: This may arise from a read error, as a much more abundant clone is one base away. The V call is TRBV7-2, the J call TRBJ2-1; no clear D. The length of the CDR3 is 15 residues. Per the germline V gene, CDR1 is SGHTA and CDR2 is FQGNSA. The CDR3 sequence: CASSLVKAANNEQLF. The CDR3 DNA reads TGTGCCAGCAGCTTAGTCAAGGCAGCTAACAATGAGCAGCTCTTC. Using reference TRBV7-2 and TRBJ2-1 for the parts outside the CDR3, the full variable domain is GAGVSQSPSNKVTEKGKDVELRCDPISGHTALYWYRQSLGQGLEFLIYFQGNSAPDKSGLPSDRFSAERTGGSVSTLTIQRTQQEDSAVYLCASSLVKAANNEQLFGPGTRLTVL.

At least ten counts were recorded for this clonotype. This chain connects TRBV6-1 to TRBJ2-7; perhaps D is TRBD1 or TRBD2 (6 bases each). Germline V gene data show CDR1 as MNHNS and CDR2 as SASEGT. Trimming left V 6 bases short and J 6 bases short, with 15 bases between. The length of the CDR3 is 13 residues. As DNA, the CDR3 is TGTGCCAGCAGAGAAAGGTGGGGGGCCGAGCAGTACTTC. This sequence encodes CASRERWGAEQYF.

This chain connects TRBV28 to TRBJ1-1; the D gene is possibly TRBD1 (6 bases). Trimming cost V 7 bases and J 1 base, with 10 bases left between them. Looked up from germline, CDR1 is MDHEN and CDR2 is SYDVKM. There are 13 residues in the CDR3. The CDR3 region has the DNA TGTGCCAGCATTCTGACAGGGAACACTGAAGCTTTCTTT. This translates into CASILTGNTEAFF.

This clonotype was seen at least ten times. V gene TRBV27 combines with J gene TRBJ2-2; D perhaps matches TRBD1 (6 bases). CDR1 and CDR2 (germline): MNHEY, SMNVEV (reference sequence). V was pared by 8 bases and J by 8 bases, with 15 bases between. This CDR3 has 13 residues. This chain's CDR3 is CASSGQFGGELFF. CDR3 DNA sequence: TGTGCCAGCTCTGGACAGTTTGGAGGGGAGCTGTTTTTT.

This clonotype has at least ten counts. V usage is TRBV6-4 and J usage is TRBJ2-7; D possibly corresponds to TRBD2 (5 bases). The CDR3 contains 15 residues. Germline V gene data show CDR1 as MRHNA and CDR2 as SNTAGT. Trimming cost V 5 bases and J 7 bases, with 21 bases left between them. The CDR3 nucleotides are TGTGCCAGCAGTCAACGTCCGGGCCGCGGCGGGGAGCAGTACTTC. It specifies CASSQRPGRGGEQYF.

For this clonotype: Given a much more abundant clone one base away, this may be a read error. CDR3 loop: CASSETGTAPWAGAYNEQFF. The CDR3 DNA reads as TGTGCCAGCAGCGAAACGGGGACGGCCCCCTGGGCGGGAGCCTACAATGAGCAGTTCTTC. This sequence joins TRBV11-3 and TRBJ2-1, with TRBD2 matching over 7 bases. V lost 5 bases and J lost 2; bases outside the gene matches: 21. Germline V gives CDR1 SGHNT, CDR2 YENEEA. The CDR3 extends over 20 amino acids.

On this clonotype: The germline gene is not matched at one end of the junction; a read error may be the cause. The chain recombines TRBV19 with TRBJ2-1; 9 nucleotides align to TRBD2. This CDR3 comprises 17 residues. Germline V gene data show CDR1 as LNHDA and CDR2 as SQIVND (reference sequence). The CDR3 spells CASSIGPGTSWVGEQSF. The CDR3 nucleotides read TGTGCCAGTAGTATAGGGCCCGGGACTAGCTGGGTAGGGGAGCAGTCCTTC. Supplemented by reference TRBV19 and TRBJ2-1, the full variable domain reads DGGITQSPKYLFRKEGQNVTLSCEQNLNHDAMYWYRQDPGQGLRLIYYSQIVNDFQKGDIAEGYSVSREKKESFPLTVTSAQKNPTAFYLCASSIGPGTSWVGEQSFGPGTRLTVL.

This clonotype was recorded a few times. This may be a read error: a much more frequent sequence differs by one nucleotide. This chain uses TRBV6-1 with TRBJ2-7; unclear D gene. Germline loops: CDR1 MNHNS, CDR2 SASEGT. The CDR3 extends over 12 amino acids. V was shortened by 10 bases and J by 2 bases, with 12 bases between the two germline ends. In nucleotides, the CDR3 is TGTGCCATCAAGCGACTGGCCTACGAGCAGTACTTC. Protein: CAIKRLAYEQYF.

This clonotype was counted many times. This chain uses TRBV10-2 with TRBJ2-7; a possible D gene is TRBD1 (5 bases). The germline gives CDR1 WSHSY, CDR2 SAAADI. V was trimmed by 10 bases and J by 6 bases, leaving 13 bases between them. This CDR3 has 11 amino acids. As DNA, the CDR3 is TGCGCCATCCGATCAGGGCCCGAGCAGTACTTC. Translating gives CAIRSGPEQYF.

Details on this clonotype: This may arise from a read error, as a much more abundant clone is one base away. The chain uses TRBV28 and TRBJ2-3; D possibly corresponds to TRBD1 (6 bases). Germline CDR1 and CDR2: MDHEN and SYDVKM. The CDR3 runs to 15 residues. V shed 4 bases and J shed 0 bases, with 11 bases lying between them. Here the CDR3 DNA reads TGTGCCAGCAGTTCCGGGGACACGAGCACAGATACGCAGTATTTT. Protein product: CASSSGDTSTDTQYF.

This clonotype has only a few counts. This chain links TRBV11-2 with TRBJ2-5; TRBD2 matches 7 bases. With V trimmed by 1 base and J by 4 bases, 15 bases remained unmatched. The length of the CDR3 is 18 residues. CDR1 is SGHAT, CDR2 FQNNGV, per germline. The CDR3 coding sequence is TGTGCCAGCAGCTTAGGACGGACTGCCGGGAGGTCGGGAGAGACCCAGTACTTC. Translating gives CASSLGRTAGRSGETQYF.